These T cell receptor beta chains were read from a single sample in a study of cytomegalovirus exposure and HLA in healthy donors. TCRdb's table, derived via immunoSEQ multiplex PCR, lists solely in-frame clones and lacks some. The sample has 90,000 to 150,000 clones, 70% to 75% seen once; the top ten hold about 4%. Sequencing input: PBMCs. The receptors stem from a woman in her thirties or forties in good health and CMV-seronegative. CDR3s leave out the opening cysteine and the closing phenylalanine or tryptophan.

V gene	J gene	CDR3 protein
TRBV7-2	TRBJ2-7	ASSLIPERGYEQY
TRBV4-3	TRBJ2-3	ASSRAGVDTQY
TRBV4-1	TRBJ2-7	ASSHDSLSPYEQY
TRBV5-6	TRBJ1-4	ASSYSLPGEKLF
TRBV7-8	TRBJ1-1	ASSLTGTVNTEAF
TRBV9	TRBJ2-3	ASSVGAGGSDTQY
TRBV29-1	TRBJ1-1	SVVRGRTEAF
TRBV28	TRBJ1-3	ASSPRSGTGLNTIY
TRBV2	TRBJ1-2	ASSGTLNYGYT
TRBV27	TRBJ2-2	ASSQRQDSGELF
TRBV7-2	TRBJ2-7	ASSSGTSGRGREQY
TRBV5-1	TRBJ1-1	ASSLLMPGMNTEAF
TRBV7-8	TRBJ2-5	ASSLGGTSGRGETQY
TRBV7-2	TRBJ1-5	ASSHTSYSNQPQH
TRBV7-6	TRBJ2-3	ASGMAADTQY
TRBV5-4	TRBJ1-5	ASRATGGPLLTAQH
TRBV4-1	TRBJ2-7	ASSPYSGGLYEQY
TRBV9	TRBJ2-3	ASSVGGTSGTDTQY
TRBV12-5	TRBJ1-5	ASGLANPNRYSNQPQH
TRBV6-1	TRBJ1-1	ASSEAEIGIEMF
TRBV18	TRBJ1-1	ASSTRAGDEAF
TRBV7-2	TRBJ2-3	ASSPGGGTDTQY
TRBV7-2	TRBJ1-2	ASSLVGQGSSGYT